This TCR beta chain was sequenced in a study of cytomegalovirus exposure and HLA in healthy donors. On this clone: Its target is not known.

Both 60 Vbeta primers and 13 Jbeta primers went into the PCR. The repertoire was sequenced with immunoSEQ multiplex PCR; TCRdb's copy has only in-frame clones and lacks some. Among some 81,000 clones listed, around 70% were seen once. V shed 8 bases, J shed 1 base, and the junction held 9 bases outside the gene matches. The CDR3 sequence is 16 residues long. Germline V gene data show CDR1 as MDHEN and CDR2 as SYDVKM. Study-wide results and limits: Segments of the TCR beta V type were, in most cases, productive about 90% or about 30% of the time in an earlier analysis. Fewer than 200 TCR beta chains were listed as cytomegalovirus-associated. Some V segments, including TRBV6-2 and TRBV6-3, were excluded as indistinguishable.

This TCR was recovered from a woman in her forties in good health and CMV-seropositive. The V and J genes are TRBV28 and TRBJ1-2, with 11 bases fitting TRBD1. Sequencing was done on a sample of PBMCs. The CDR3 DNA reads TGTGCCAGCTTGCGGACAGGGGGCCCTATTAACTATGGCTACACCTTC. Encoded protein: CASLRTGGPINYGYTF.